This TCR beta chain derives from a study of blood T cell repertoires in COVID-19. Study-wide context: Material from acute and convalescent COVID-19 was sourced from the United States, Italy and Spain. Sample material is recorded as cDNA or gDNA derived from T cells, B-cell-depleted T cells, or PBMCs.

How the authors handled the data: The authors estimated nucleated cell counts from reference gene primer amplification. Repertoires were generated with immunoSEQ multiplex PCR, while TCRdb's copy carries only in-frame clones and drops some. V and J calls and clone size are as listed in that table; D and trimming were resolved from the DNA. There are 170,000 or so clones in the sample; about four fifths occur only once, and 14% lies in the top ten. The specimen sequenced was peripheral blood. The source is a man younger than 30 with active or convalescent COVID-19.

The CDR3 here is CASSLAGAELQETQYF. CDR3 nucleotides: TGCGCCAGCAGTTTAGCGGGAGCAGAACTCCAAGAGACCCAGTACTTC. The gene calls are TRBV5-1 and TRBJ2-5; 9 bases align to TRBD2. The germline V gene has CDR1 SGHRS and CDR2 YFSETQ. This CDR3 comprises 16 residues. Trimming took 5 bases from V and 1 from J; bases not matched to a gene: 9. The full variable domain, with the rest looked up from reference TRBV5-1 and TRBJ2-5, is KAGVTQTPRYLIKTRGQQVTLSCSPISGHRSVSWYQQTPGQGLQFLFEYFSETQRNKGNFPGRFSGRQFSNSRSEMNVSTLELGDSALYLCASSLAGAELQETQYFGPGTRLLVL.